The clone carrying this T cell receptor (beta chain) occurred a few times. Its antigen remains unidentified. This sample was taken from a study of regulatory T cells in long-lasting Graves disease. Study-wide results and caveats: Favoring TRBV28, TRBJ1-2 and TRBJ2-5 was a feature seen in persistent disease. Not thyroid tissue but only peripheral blood was studied. Comparison showed that persistent patients shared more public clonotypes (about 2,700) than new patients (966). Authors noted too few samples as a limitation.

The time point denotes: newly diagnosed GD, antithyroid drugs for less than 3 months. Scientists built the TCR library using RNA that was extracted from PBMCs. From germline, CDR1 is LGHDT and CDR2 YNNKEL (reference sequence). This CDR3 spans 12 amino acids. V lost 4 bases and J lost 9, with 10 bases in between. Libraries of TCR beta came from iRepertoire HTBI primers plus Arm-PCR of CDR3 regions. TCRdb re-derived calls from the multiplex PCR reads in MiXCR, one entry per CDR3 protein. The table records about 500,000 distinct CDR3 sequences, about 16% of them present only once. This sample was shared with a second study, whose subject was T cells in Graves' hyperthyroidism and ophthalmopathy.

This specimen was peripheral blood mononuclear cells (PBMCs), taken at new diagnosis, from a patient treated with antithyroid drugs. The chain carries TRBV3-1 and TRBJ2-1; D gene unclear. This clonotype was obtained from a man in his forties with Graves disease. The CDR3 DNA reads as TGTGCCAGCAGCCCCGGAGCAGCTGAGCAGTTCTTC. Its translation: CASSPGAAEQFF.